This T cell receptor beta chain was identified in a study of T cell changes during pregnancy in multiple sclerosis. Only in-frame clones appear in the TCRdb table, and some are missing; sequencing was by immunoSEQ multiplex PCR. Of about 42,000 clones listed, about 85% were seen once; the top ten hold around 0.7%. J was trimmed by 7 bases and V by 2 bases; bases with no gene match: 9. The CDR3 runs to 16 residues. Germline V gene sequence: CDR1 SEHNR, CDR2 FQNEAQ (reference sequence). This receptor was identified in a female donor with multiple sclerosis, enrolled in a pregnancy study. The source was CD4+ T cells from peripheral blood mononuclear cells, collected before pregnancy. V usage is TRBV7-9 and J usage is TRBJ2-1, with TRBD1 matching 9 bases. CDR3 in amino acids: CASSLQRGQGTNEQFF. DNA for the CDR3: TGTGCCAGCAGCTTACAACGGGGACAGGGTACAAATGAGCAGTTCTTC.